The subject of this entry is one T cell receptor beta chain. The germline CDR1 and CDR2 sequences are SGHTS and YDEGEE. The ends were cut back, 2 bases at V and 7 bases at J, with 19 bases in the middle. The CDR3 is 16 residues long. The source of the sample is a study of cytomegalovirus exposure and HLA in healthy donors. PCR used 60 Vbeta primers and 13 Jbeta primers. TCRdb keeps only in-frame clones here, not all; method: immunoSEQ multiplex PCR. The table lists some 200,000 clones, approximately 9.5% of them singletons. The rearrangement links TRBV5-8 to TRBJ1-5, with D possibly matching TRBD1 (5 bases). Input material: PBMCs. The receptor's source is a woman under 40 in good health and CMV-seropositive. The CDR3 region is CASSLGKLGGTQPQHF. CDR3 coding DNA: TGTGCCAGCAGCTTAGGAAAATTGGGGGGAACACAGCCCCAGCATTTT.